Sequencing of this TCR beta chain was carried out in a study of Graves' ophthalmopathy and Graves' hyperthyroidism. Regarding the study as a whole: Using a 13-signature model, the authors split ophthalmopathy from stable hyperthyroidism, with 85% to 90% sensitivity and roughly 80% specificity. Blood also carried most expanded thyroid clonotypes exceeding 0.001 frequency.

For repertoire sequencing, the TCR beta CDR3 regions were amplified from RNA transcripts. RT-PCR with HTBI primers came first, then second-round multiplex PCR. TCRdb used MiXCR to reprocess the multiplex PCR reads, holding one entry per CDR3 protein. The table records around 170,000 distinct CDR3 sequences, 30% to 45% of them present only once. Ineligible for inclusion were patients with other autoimmune diseases, uncontrolled infections, pregnancy or lactation. As the starting material, 8 to 10 ml of fresh peripheral blood yielded the PBMCs. V lost 3 bases and J lost 0, with 8 bases in between. CDR1 SGHNT and CDR2 YENEEA come from the germline V gene. The CDR3 length is 14 residues. This clonotype was seen many times. Its antigen remains unidentified.

Sample: peripheral blood. The chain recombines TRBV11-3 with TRBJ2-5; D unresolved. This receptor was identified in a woman in her forties with Graves' ophthalmopathy. The CDR3 reads CASSLLRNQETQYF. The CDR3 nucleotides read TGTGCCAGCAGCTTGCTCAGGAACCAAGAGACCCAGTACTTC.